The source of this T cell receptor beta chain is a study of blood T cell repertoires in COVID-19. Sequenced by immunoSEQ multiplex PCR; TCRdb stores in-frame clones only, minus some. The sample holds roughly 190,000 clones, around four fifths seen once. The CDR3 spans 13 residues. The germline V gene encodes CDR1 SNHLY and CDR2 FYNNEI. Trimming stripped 4 bases from V and 10 bases from J, with 11 bases between. The clonotype originates from a man between 35 and 55 years old who had recovered from COVID-19. The chain employs TRBV2 and TRBJ1-6; TRBD1 might be the D (6 bases). Sequencing was performed on PBMCs or T cells enriched from blood (not recorded which). CDR3 sequence: CASSAGDGSPLHF. CDR3 sequence (DNA): TGTGCCAGCAGTGCAGGGGATGGATCACCCCTCCACTTT.